Below are 20 T cell receptor beta chains sequenced from a single sample in a study of shared clonotypes between healthy human individuals. The naive CD8 subset, CD45RO-negative cells positively selected for CCR7, excluded terminally differentiated effector memory CD45RA+ cells. Profiling relied on immunoSEQ multiplex PCR, and the TCRdb table lists in-frame clones only, not all of them. The profile shows about 2 million clones, roughly 94% of them singletons. The material sequenced was naive CD8+ T cells sorted from blood. The receptors stem from a man younger than 35 in good health.

On this clone: The same CDR3 arises from other DNA sequences in this sample as well. V is TRBV5-1 and J is TRBJ2-3; D not certain. CDR1 and CDR2 (germline): SGHRS, YFSETQ. This CDR3 has 14 residues. V was shortened by 0 bases and J by 3 bases, with 8 bases between the two germline ends. CDR3 loop: CASSLVEGTDTQYF. The CDR3 bases are TGCGCCAGCAGCTTGGTAGAAGGGACAGATACGCAGTATTTT.

This chain connects TRBV4-1 to TRBJ2-3; TRBD2 matches at 7 bases. Trimming removed 0 bases from V and 0 bases from J; junction bases left unmatched: 6. Germline CDR1 reads MGHRA; CDR2 reads YSYEKL. This CDR3 region has 17 residues. In nucleotides, the CDR3 is TGCGCCAGCAGCCAAGAGGGGCTAGCGGTAAGCACAGATACGCAGTATTTT. Its protein product is CASSQEGLAVSTDTQYF.

A remark on this clone: Other DNA variants within this sample encode the same CDR3. V usage is TRBV12-5 and J usage is TRBJ2-7; 7 positions match TRBD1. The CDR3 has 13 amino acids. CDR1 LGHNT and CDR2 FRNRAP come from the germline V gene. Trimming at V came to 6 bases and at J to 2 bases, leaving 4 bases not matched to a gene. CDR3 residues: CASGPGQTYEQYF. The CDR3 coding sequence is TGTGCTAGTGGGCCGGGACAGACCTACGAGCAGTACTTC.

The rearrangement links TRBV18 to TRBJ2-3, with 7 bases that match TRBD1. This CDR3 has 17 amino acids. V dropped 2 bases and J dropped 2; count of bases not matched to a gene: 10. From germline, CDR1 is KGHSH and CDR2 LQKENI. The CDR3 reads CASSPADRPTSTDTQYF. Here the CDR3 DNA reads TGTGCCAGCTCACCAGCGGACAGGCCGACGTCCACAGATACGCAGTATTTT.

This clone was observed a single time. Other DNA sequences in the same sample also yield this CDR3. The chain is built from TRBV9 and TRBJ2-3; 9 bases line up with TRBD2. V was pared by 5 bases and J by 4 bases, with 2 bases of the junction left unmatched. This CDR3 is 13 amino acids long. Per germline, CDR1 SGDLS and CDR2 YYNGEE. CDR3 loop: CASSAGGADTQYF. DNA of the CDR3: TGTGCCAGCAGTGCGGGAGGGGCAGATACGCAGTATTTT.

The chain has TRBV7-2 and TRBJ2-7, with 7 bases matching TRBD2. CDR1 is SGHTA, CDR2 FQGNSA, per germline. There are 14 residues in the CDR3. The V segment lost 4 bases and the J segment 5 bases; nucleotides outside the gene matches: 8. The CDR3 spells CASSSRGGPNEQYF. The CDR3 DNA is TGTGCCAGCAGCTCCCGGGGAGGGCCGAACGAGCAGTACTTC.

The chain uses TRBV2 and TRBJ1-5, with D tentatively TRBD1 (5 bases). The V end lost 1 base, the J end lost 2 bases, and 12 bases lay between the germline ends. Germline values: CDR1 SNHLY, CDR2 FYNNEI. This CDR3 has 16 amino acids. The CDR3 coding sequence is TGTGCCAGCAGTGAAGGGCGGGGCGCGCGCAATCAGCCCCAGCATTTT. This translates into CASSEGRGARNQPQHF.

The rearrangement joins TRBV29-1 to TRBJ2-7, with TRBD2 identical over 9 bases. The CDR3 extends over 14 amino acids. The germline V gene has CDR1 SQVTM and CDR2 ANQGSEA. V was clipped by 3 bases and J by 4 bases; unmatched bases: 7. CDR3 amino acids: CSVDLAGERYEQYF. The DNA of the CDR3 is TGCAGCGTTGATTTAGCGGGAGAACGGTACGAGCAGTACTTC.

The chain combines TRBV13 with TRBJ2-5; the match to TRBD2 covers 7 bases. Per the germline V gene, CDR1 is PRHDT and CDR2 is FYEKMQ (reference sequence). The CDR3 has 15 residues. The V segment lost 4 bases and the J segment 1 base; nucleotides outside the gene matches: 6. This CDR3 is CASSSSGTIQETQYF. For the CDR3, the DNA is TGTGCCAGCAGCTCCTCCGGGACTATCCAAGAGACCCAGTACTTC.

The chain carries TRBV4-1 and TRBJ1-4; D is uncertain. Germline V lookup: CDR1 MGHRA, CDR2 YSYEKL. V lost 1 base, J lost 0 bases, and 6 bases lay in between. The CDR3 contains 15 residues. The CDR3 DNA reads as TGCGCCAGCAGCCAAGTCGGGGCAACTAATGAAAAACTGTTTTTT. Its translation is CASSQVGATNEKLFF.

In its sample, this clone was seen once. The chain recombines TRBV10-2 with TRBJ2-3; the D is unclear. CDR1 and CDR2 from the germline V gene are WSHSY and SAAADI. The V end was cut by 3 bases, the J end by 7 bases, with 8 bases between. The CDR3 length is 12 residues. CDR3 sequence: CASSDVGHTQYF. CDR3 bases: TGCGCCAGCAGTGATGTCGGGCATACGCAGTATTTT.

A remark on this clone: The sample contains more than one DNA sequence encoding this CDR3. The CDR3 DNA sequence: TGTGCCTGGAGTGCGGACAATGAGCAGTTCTTC. This encodes CAWSADNEQFF. The chain is built from TRBV30 and TRBJ2-1; unclear D gene. The CDR3 length is 11 residues. Germline values: CDR1 GTSNPN, CDR2 SVGIG (reference sequence). Trimming shortened V by 1 base and J by 5 bases, and 3 bases separated the two germline ends.

This sequence joins TRBV5-1 and TRBJ2-7; D is possibly TRBD1 (5 bases). This CDR3 has 14 amino acids. V was clipped by 4 bases and J by 2 bases, with 13 bases between them. Germline V gives CDR1 SGHRS, CDR2 YFSETQ. DNA of the CDR3: TGCGCCAGCAGCGCCCAGGGCCTCACCTACGAGCAGTACTTC. It translates to CASSAQGLTYEQYF.

This chain connects TRBV18 to TRBJ2-7; possibly TRBD2 for D (6 bases). V lost 4 bases to trimming and J lost 1 base, with 14 bases between them. This CDR3 comprises 15 residues. CDR1 is KGHSH, CDR2 LQKENI, per germline. The CDR3 bases are TGTGCCAGCTCACGGGGGGACGGACCGTCCTACGAGCAGTACTTC. Protein sequence: CASSRGDGPSYEQYF.

Notes on this clone: The sample holds other DNA sequences that translate to the same CDR3. CDR3 amino acids: CASSLSDTQYF. The CDR3 region has the DNA TGTGCCAGCAGCTTGTCCGATACGCAGTATTTT. The rearrangement links TRBV5-6 to TRBJ2-3, with D unresolved. CDR3 length equals 11 residues. Per the germline V gene, CDR1 is SGHDT and CDR2 is YYEEEE. V was pared by 1 base and J by 6 bases, with 3 bases between. The full variable domain, with the rest looked up from reference TRBV5-6 and TRBJ2-3, is DAGVTQSPTHLIKTRGQQVTLRCSPKSGHDTVSWYQQALGQGPQFIFQYYEEEERQRGNFPDRFSGHQFPNYSSELNVNALLLGDSALYLCASSLSDTQYFGPGTRLTVL.

This clone was observed once. The chain joins TRBV5-1 to TRBJ2-1; D is ambiguous. V lost 3 bases to trimming and J lost 8 bases, with 9 bases between them. Germline V gene data show CDR1 as SGHRS and CDR2 as YFSETQ. The CDR3 loop spans 12 amino acids. CDR3: CASSSRWDEQFF. CDR3 coding DNA: TGCGCCAGCAGCTCTCGCTGGGATGAGCAGTTCTTC. The entire variable domain, with the rest obtained from reference TRBV5-1 and TRBJ2-1, is as follows: KAGVTQTPRYLIKTRGQQVTLSCSPISGHRSVSWYQQTPGQGLQFLFEYFSETQRNKGNFPGRFSGRQFSNSRSEMNVSTLELGDSALYLCASSSRWDEQFFGPGTRLTVL.

The chain links TRBV19 to TRBJ2-7; D gene unclear. Trimming left V 5 bases short and J 6 bases short, with 14 bases between. CDR1 is LNHDA and CDR2 is SQIVND in the germline V gene (reference sequence). The CDR3 loop spans 13 amino acids. CDR3 in amino acids: CASSAGWSGEQYF. The CDR3 DNA reads as TGTGCCAGTAGTGCCGGTTGGTCCGGCGAGCAGTACTTC.

V and J are TRBV5-6 and TRBJ1-2; D remains unclear. The CDR3 consists of 14 residues. Germline CDR1 is SGHDT and CDR2 is YYEEEE. Trimming removed 0 bases at V and 1 base at J, with 7 bases between. In DNA form, the CDR3 reads TGTGCCAGCAGCTTGGGGCCGATTAACTATGGCTACACCTTC. This codes for CASSLGPINYGYTF.

The rearrangement uses TRBV27 and TRBJ1-1; 7 bases are a match to TRBD1. Germline lookup yields CDR1 MNHEY and CDR2 SMNVEV (reference sequence). Trimming cost V 8 bases and J 1 base; bases outside gene matches: 4. The CDR3 loop spans 13 amino acids. The CDR3 DNA sequence: TGTGCCAGCGGGTACAGGGGGAACACTGAAGCTTTCTTT. Translation: CASGYRGNTEAFF.

V and J are TRBV6-1 and TRBJ1-5, with D maybe TRBD1 (5 bases). Germline lookup yields CDR1 MNHNS and CDR2 SASEGT. CDR3 length: 15 amino acids. The V gene lost 6 bases and the J gene lost 0 bases, with 12 bases spanning the gap. The CDR3 sequence is CASSPTDYSNQPQHF. DNA of the CDR3: TGTGCCAGCAGCCCGACAGACTATAGCAATCAGCCCCAGCATTTT.